Sequencing of this T cell receptor beta chain was carried out in a study of T cell responses to AZD1222 COVID-19 vaccine. The CDR3 has 16 amino acids. In germline, CDR1 is WSHSY, CDR2 SAAADI. With V trimmed by 2 bases and J by 10 bases, 16 bases remained unmatched. Regarding this clone: Antigen specificity is unknown.

Study-wide points: Two doses of AZD1222 preceded a rise in Spike-specific TCR breadth and depth. Repertoires were collected only later (after the peak T cell response had occurred). Along spike, vaccine-associated CD4 TCRs were found throughout, with dominance at 160-218 and 743-854.

Generated by immunoSEQ multiplex PCR, the TCRdb table keeps only in-frame clones and is missing some. The sample holds about 180,000 clones; 94% are singletons and the top ten take 1.5% to 2%. The starting material was peripheral blood, obtained 28 days after the second AZD1222 dose. The rearrangement joins TRBV10-2 to TRBJ1-1; TRBD1 matches at 7 bases. The receptor was isolated from an adult who received the AZD1222 COVID-19 vaccine. The CDR3 nucleotides are TGCGCCAGCAGTGAGCACCAGGGGGACCTGGCCCTTGGAGCTTTCTTT. Translated: CASSEHQGDLALGAFF.